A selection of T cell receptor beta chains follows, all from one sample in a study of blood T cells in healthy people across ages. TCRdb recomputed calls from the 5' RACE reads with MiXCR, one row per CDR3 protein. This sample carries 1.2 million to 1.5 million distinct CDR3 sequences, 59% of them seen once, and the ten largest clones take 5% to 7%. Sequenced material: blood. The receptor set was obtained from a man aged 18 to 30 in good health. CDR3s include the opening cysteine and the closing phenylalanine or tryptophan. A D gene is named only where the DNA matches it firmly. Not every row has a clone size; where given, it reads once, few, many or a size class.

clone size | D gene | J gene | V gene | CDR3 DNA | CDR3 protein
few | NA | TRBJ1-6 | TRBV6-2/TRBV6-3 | TGTGCCAGCAGTTACTCTTCGGGCACGAGCTCCTATAATTCACCCCTCCACTTT | CASSYSSGTSSYNSPLHF
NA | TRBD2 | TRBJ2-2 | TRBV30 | TGTGCCTGGAGGCCACTAGCGGGATCCGGGGAGCTGTTTTTT | CAWRPLAGSGELFF
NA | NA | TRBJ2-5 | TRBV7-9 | TGTGCCAGCAGCCCTCACCCCCTCCGCCAGCTTAATGAGCAGTACTTC | CASSPHPLRQLNEQYF
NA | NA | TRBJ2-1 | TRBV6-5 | TGTGCCAGCAGTTACCCTGTGGGTGGCCCCTCGTTCTTC | CASSYPVGGPSFF
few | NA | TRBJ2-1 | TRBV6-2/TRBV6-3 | TGTGCCAGCAGTTACTCGGCAGGATCGAACTACAATGAGCAGTTCTTC | CASSYSAGSNYNEQFF
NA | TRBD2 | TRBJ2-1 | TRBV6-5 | TGTGCCAGCAGCCGCGGGGGGGCCTATGACAATGAGCAGTTCTTC | CASSRGGAYDNEQFF
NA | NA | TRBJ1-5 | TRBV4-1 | TGCGCCAGCAGCCAAGGAGGCGAAGGACAGCCCCAGCATTTT | CASSQGGEGQPQHF
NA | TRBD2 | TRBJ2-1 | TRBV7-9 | TGTGCCAGCAGTTTTAGCGGGCTTAGCTCCTACAATGAGCAGTTCTTC | CASSFSGLSSYNEQFF
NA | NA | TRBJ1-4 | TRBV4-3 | TGCGCCAGCAGCCAAGATAGGCAGGGTGGCGAAAAACTGTTTTTT | CASSQDRQGGEKLFF
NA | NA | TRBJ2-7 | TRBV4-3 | TGCGCCAGCAGCCAAGTCCCCGACGGGTCCTACGAGCGGTACTTC | CASSQVPDGSYERYF
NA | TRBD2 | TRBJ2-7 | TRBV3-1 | TGTGCCAGCAGCCAACCCACTGGGCGTAGCGGGAGCTCCCACGAGCAGTACTTC | CASSQPTGRSGSSHEQYF
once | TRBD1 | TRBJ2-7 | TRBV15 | TGTGCCACCAGCAGGACAGACAGGGCCATCTCCTACGAGCAGTACTTC | CATSRTDRAISYEQYF
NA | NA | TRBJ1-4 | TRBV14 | TGTGCCAGCAGCCGTTTCGGGACCTCAAATGAAAAACTGTTTTTT | CASSRFGTSNEKLFF
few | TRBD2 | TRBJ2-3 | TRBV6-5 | TGTGCCAGCAGCCCTACTAGCGTAAGCACAGATACGCAGTATTTT | CASSPTSVSTDTQYF
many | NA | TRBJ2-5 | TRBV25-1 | TGTGCCAGCAGTAGTGAGACCCAGTACTTC | CASSSETQYF
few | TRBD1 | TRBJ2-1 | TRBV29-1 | TGCAGCGTTGAATCAGGGGGTCTCTACAATGAGCAGTTCTTC | CSVESGGLYNEQFF
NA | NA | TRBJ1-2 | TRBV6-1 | TGTGCCAGCAGTGGAAGTCCCTATGGCTACACCTTC | CASSGSPYGYTF
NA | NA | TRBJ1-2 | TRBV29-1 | TGCAGCGTTGAAGAGCCCGGACAGATCTATGGCTACACCTTC | CSVEEPGQIYGYTF
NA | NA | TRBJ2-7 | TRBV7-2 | TGTGCAGCGGGTCCAAGTCCCTACGAGCAGTACTTC | CAAGPSPYEQYF
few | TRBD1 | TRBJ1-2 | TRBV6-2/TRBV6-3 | TGTGCCAGCATCGGGACAGCCCCTTCATCGTATGGCTACACCTTC | CASIGTAPSSYGYTF
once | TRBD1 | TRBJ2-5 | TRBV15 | TGTGCCACCAGCAGAGACCGGACAGGGGGGCAGCAAGTGACCCAGTACTTC | CATSRDRTGGQQVTQYF
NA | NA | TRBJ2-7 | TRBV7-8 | TGTGCCAGCAGCTCCCCGACTTGGCGCGCGATCTCCTACGAGCAGTACTTC | CASSSPTWRAISYEQYF
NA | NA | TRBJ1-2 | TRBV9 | TGTGCCAGCAGCGTAGCGAGGGGGTCCGCCTATGGCTACACCTTC | CASSVARGSAYGYTF
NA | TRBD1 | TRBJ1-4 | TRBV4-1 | TGCGCCAGCAGCCATGGGGCCCGGGCAGGGGGTGAAAAACTGTTTTTT | CASSHGARAGGEKLFF
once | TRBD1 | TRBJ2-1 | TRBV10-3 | TGTGCCATCAGTGCGGGACAGTACAATGAGCAGTTCTTC | CAISAGQYNEQFF
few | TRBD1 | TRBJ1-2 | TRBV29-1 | TGCAGCGCCTTCCTGACAGGGCTTAGCTATGGCTACACCTTC | CSAFLTGLSYGYTF
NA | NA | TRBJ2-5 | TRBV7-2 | TGTGCCAGCAGCCCCGGGCCTCCACGAGAGACCCAGTACTTC | CASSPGPPRETQYF